This T cell receptor (beta chain) was profiled in a study of blood T cell repertoires in COVID-19. Repertoires were generated with immunoSEQ multiplex PCR, while TCRdb's copy carries only in-frame clones and drops some. The sample gives 65,000 to 85,000 clones, about nine tenths of which show up once; roughly a tenth is in the top ten. Between the trimmed V and J ends, which lost 3 bases and 0 bases, there was a span of 16 bases. CDR3 length: 17 residues. The receptor comes from a woman aged 18-29 years with acute or convalescent COVID-19. The chain uses TRBV23-1 and TRBJ2-3, with no clear D. TRBV23-1 is an ORF, with its function uncertain. Sequencing input: peripheral blood. The CDR3 DNA is TGCGCCAGCAGTCATCCACTCTTGAATGCTAGCACAGATACGCAGTATTTT. This codes for CASSHPLLNASTDTQYF.